This entry lists 20 T cell receptor beta chains sequenced from one sample in a study of blood T cell repertoires in COVID-19. Profiling relied on immunoSEQ multiplex PCR, and the TCRdb table lists in-frame clones only, not all of them. This sample carries around 15,000 clones, 80% to 90% of them seen once, and the ten largest clones take under 13%. Sequenced material: peripheral blood. These receptors originate from an elderly man with acute or convalescent COVID-19.

This chain connects TRBV19 to TRBJ1-3, with a weak D call TRBD1 (6 bases). The V gene's germline CDR1 is LNHDA and CDR2 SQIVND (reference sequence). V lost 4 bases, J lost 2 bases, and 9 bases lay in between. The CDR3 has 14 residues. Written as DNA, the CDR3 is TGTGCCAGTAGTAGCAGGACAGCTGGAAACACCATATATTTT. This translates into CASSSRTAGNTIYF. The variable domain in full, with the rest retrieved from reference TRBV19 and TRBJ1-3, is DGGITQSPKYLFRKEGQNVTLSCEQNLNHDAMYWYRQDPGQGLRLIYYSQIVNDFQKGDIAEGYSVSREKKESFPLTVTSAQKNPTAFYLCASSSRTAGNTIYFGEGSWLTVV.

The chain couples TRBV5-1 to TRBJ2-3, with 9 nucleotides matching TRBD2. J lost 4 bases, V lost 0 bases, and 6 bases had no gene match. Germline assignment: CDR1 SGHRS and CDR2 YFSETQ. This CDR3 has 16 amino acids. CDR3 DNA: TGCGCCAGCAGCTTGGGCGGGCGGGGGGGCGCAGATACGCAGTATTTT. Translation gives CASSLGGRGGADTQYF.

This chain joins TRBV19 and TRBJ2-7; D is unresolved. V was pared by 5 bases and J by 6 bases, with 17 bases between. The CDR3 length is 14 residues. Germline CDR1 LNHDA, CDR2 SQIVND (reference sequence). CDR3 sequence: CASSYLGGEGEQYF. The CDR3 DNA reads as TGTGCCAGTAGTTACCTAGGTGGAGAAGGCGAGCAGTACTTC. Full variable domain (rest looked up from reference TRBV19 and TRBJ2-7): DGGITQSPKYLFRKEGQNVTLSCEQNLNHDAMYWYRQDPGQGLRLIYYSQIVNDFQKGDIAEGYSVSREKKESFPLTVTSAQKNPTAFYLCASSYLGGEGEQYFGPGTRLTVT.

The chain couples TRBV15 to TRBJ1-5; 7 nucleotides agree with TRBD1. The CDR3 has 14 residues. The germline V gene has CDR1 LNHNV and CDR2 YYDKDF (reference sequence). V was pared by 3 bases and J by 6 bases, with 5 bases of the junction left unmatched. CDR3 sequence reads: CATSRRQGPQPQHF. CDR3 coding DNA: TGTGCCACCAGCAGGAGACAGGGCCCTCAGCCCCAGCATTTT.

The gene calls are TRBV9 and TRBJ2-3; 12 bases are a match to TRBD2. Trimming at V came to 0 bases and at J to 5 bases, leaving 4 bases not matched to a gene. Germline CDR1 is SGDLS and CDR2 is YYNGEE. The CDR3 loop spans 16 amino acids. CDR3 region: CASSVGASGGVDTQYF. CDR3 DNA: TGTGCCAGCAGCGTAGGGGCTAGCGGGGGGGTAGATACGCAGTATTTT.

The CDR3 coding sequence is TGTGCCAGCCTTTGGGACAGGGGAAACACTGAAGCTTTCTTT. Its protein is CASLWDRGNTEAFF. The V call is TRBV2, the J call TRBJ1-1; 10 nucleotides agree with TRBD1. Trimming cost V 8 bases and J 2 bases; bases outside gene matches: 5. Looked up from germline, CDR1 is SNHLY and CDR2 is FYNNEI. The CDR3 runs 14 residues.

This clone turned up a few times. The gene calls are TRBV3-1 (or the pseudogene TRBV3-2) and TRBJ2-7, with 7 bases that match TRBD2. The germline gives CDR1 LGHDT, CDR2 YNNKEL (reference sequence). V gave up 4 bases and J gave up 6 bases; unmatched junction bases: 6. This CDR3 contains 13 residues. The CDR3 DNA reads as TGTGCCAGCAGCCGGACTAGTCTCACCGAGCAGTACTTC. The encoded protein is CASSRTSLTEQYF.

The V gene is TRBV6-1, the J gene TRBJ1-6; D is ambiguous. V lost 1 base and J lost 10, with 14 bases in between. This CDR3 contains 15 residues. Germline V gives CDR1 MNHNS, CDR2 SASEGT. CDR3 amino acids: CASSEEAILQSPLHF. CDR3 bases: TGTGCCAGCAGTGAAGAAGCCATCCTCCAATCACCCCTCCACTTT.

The V call is TRBV19, the J call TRBJ1-2; D unclear. Germline CDR1 LNHDA, CDR2 SQIVND (reference sequence). Trimming pared 5 bases from V and 7 bases from J, leaving 14 bases between. This CDR3 comprises 13 residues. CDR3 coding DNA: TGTGCCAGTAGTTTGGGATCGGGAGGTGGCTACACCTTC. Translation gives CASSLGSGGGYTF.

V usage is TRBV2 and J usage is TRBJ2-3; D is ambiguous. In germline, CDR1 is SNHLY, CDR2 FYNNEI. V was pared by 4 bases and J by 6 bases, with 17 bases between. The CDR3 has 15 residues. The CDR3 loop is CASSVYSSPGDTQYF. In nucleotides, the CDR3 is TGTGCCAGCAGTGTATATTCTAGTCCCGGTGATACGCAGTATTTT.

This sequence joins TRBV6-5 and TRBJ1-5; D perhaps matches TRBD1 (6 bases). This CDR3 comprises 15 residues. V lost 6 bases to trimming and J lost 0 bases, with 12 bases between them. Germline V gene sequence: CDR1 MNHEY, CDR2 SVGAGI. The DNA of the CDR3 is TGTGCCAGCAGACCTACAGGGCTTAGCAATCAGCCCCAGCATTTT. Translation: CASRPTGLSNQPQHF.

The genes are TRBV5-5 and TRBJ1-2; no definite D call. Germline loops: CDR1 SGHKS, CDR2 YYEKEE (reference sequence). Trimming took 4 bases from V and 6 from J, leaving 16 bases between them. This CDR3 spans 14 amino acids. In DNA form, the CDR3 reads TGTGCCAGCAGCCACTCCGGTATCGGTAATGGCTACACCTTC. Translation: CASSHSGIGNGYTF. Combining the CDR3 with reference TRBV5-5 and TRBJ1-2 gives the whole variable domain DAGVTQSPTHLIKTRGQQVTLRCSPISGHKSVSWYQQVLGQGPQFIFQYYEKEERGRGNFPDRFSARQFPNYSSELNVNALLLGDSALYLCASSHSGIGNGYTFGSGTRLTVV.

The gene calls are TRBV6-6 and TRBJ2-3, with D perhaps TRBD1 (5 bases). CDR3 length: 14 amino acids. The V end was cut by 8 bases, the J end by 6 bases, with 18 bases between. Germline lookup yields CDR1 MNHNY and CDR2 SVGAGI (reference sequence). CDR3 coding DNA: TGTGCCAGCGGCCGAGTCAGGGCGGACGATACGCAGTATTTT. Amino acids: CASGRVRADDTQYF.

This clone has just a few counts. The gene calls are TRBV30 and TRBJ1-6; 7 nucleotides agree with TRBD1. The CDR3 is made up of 13 amino acids. Unmatched junction bases numbered 4, after V lost 4 bases and J lost 7 bases. In germline, CDR1 is GTSNPN, CDR2 SVGIG (reference sequence). CDR3 region: CAWKVQGNSPLHF. CDR3 nucleotide sequence: TGTGCCTGGAAGGTACAGGGGAATTCACCCCTCCACTTT.

This clone showed up just once. The rearrangement links TRBV19 to TRBJ1-3; D unclear. This CDR3 is 13 amino acids long. V shed 5 bases and J shed 3 bases, with 8 bases lying between them. The germline CDR1 and CDR2 sequences are LNHDA and SQIVND (reference sequence). CDR3 amino acids: CASSDTFGNTIYF. The CDR3, as DNA: TGTGCCAGTAGTGACACTTTTGGAAACACCATATATTTT.

The rearrangement links TRBV6-1 to TRBJ1-2; perhaps TRBD1 as D (5 bases). The CDR3 consists of 12 residues. Trimming took 2 bases from V and 11 from J, leaving 12 bases between them. Germline loops: CDR1 MNHNS, CDR2 SASEGT. CDR3 nucleotides: TGTGCCAGCAGTGAACTAACCGACAGTTACACCTTC. It specifies CASSELTDSYTF.

The gene calls are TRBV27 and TRBJ1-1, with D uncertain. Germline V gene sequence: CDR1 MNHEY, CDR2 SMNVEV (reference sequence). This CDR3 is built from 13 residues. V was cut by 4 bases and J by 10 bases, with 16 bases left in between. The CDR3 DNA is TGTGCCAGCAGTTACGACATAGGAGGGCGAGCTTTCTTT. Translating gives CASSYDIGGRAFF.

V is TRBV3-1 (or the pseudogene TRBV3-2) and J is TRBJ1-2; 8 positions match TRBD1. The CDR3 has 15 amino acids. Germline values: CDR1 LGHDT, CDR2 YNNKEL (reference sequence). The V and J ends lost 3 bases and 4 bases, in that order; junction bases with no gene match: 7. CDR3 protein: CASSHGGQGAYGYTF. CDR3 nucleotides: TGTGCCAGCAGCCACGGTGGACAGGGAGCCTATGGCTACACCTTC.

The genes are TRBV5-1 and TRBJ1-2; tentative D call: TRBD1 (6 bases). Germline-derived CDR1 and CDR2 are SGHRS and YFSETQ. This CDR3 has 14 amino acids. The V and J ends lost 0 bases and 0 bases respectively, with 6 bases between them. CDR3 region: CASSLGTANYGYTF. CDR3 sequence (DNA): TGCGCCAGCAGCTTGGGGACAGCTAACTATGGCTACACCTTC.

The chain is built from TRBV11-1 and TRBJ2-1; perhaps TRBD1 as D (6 bases). With 6 bases removed from V and 8 bases from J, the gap between germline ends came to 23 bases. Germline CDR1 and CDR2: SGHAT and FQDESV (reference sequence). CDR3 length equals 16 residues. In DNA form, the CDR3 reads TGTGCCAGCAGTTCTCCTCTGGGGGCGCTTAACGATGAGCAGTTCTTC. The encoded protein is CASSSPLGALNDEQFF. Complete variable domain (other parts from reference TRBV11-1 and TRBJ2-1): EAEVAQSPRYKITEKSQAVAFWCDPISGHATLYWYRQILGQGPELLVQFQDESVVDDSQLPKDRFSAERLKGVDSTLKIQPAELGDSAMYLCASSSPLGALNDEQFFGPGTRLTVL.